A selection of T cell receptor beta chains follows, all from one sample in a study of shared clonotypes between healthy human individuals. Clones were sequenced by immunoSEQ multiplex PCR, and TCRdb holds only the in-frame ones, with some missing. The sample lists about 110,000 clones, 67% seen once, with more than 20% in the top ten. Source material: memory CD8+ T cells sorted from blood. The receptors derive from a woman aged 30 to 39 in good health. Each CDR3 is given with its conserved first and last residue. Each record gives: clone size, D gene, J gene, V gene, CDR3 DNA, CDR3 protein. A D gene is named only where the DNA matches it firmly. Clone size is stated in some rows and not others, as once, few, many or a class when expanded.

once . TRBJ2-5 TRBV25-1 TGTGCCAGCAGTGATCTAGGGGGAGAAGAGACCCAGTACTTC CASSDLGGEETQYF
once TRBD2 TRBJ2-1 TRBV30 TGTGCCTTACAACCAGCGGGGTACAATGAGCAGTTCTTC CALQPAGYNEQFF
. . TRBJ2-3 TRBV19 TGTGCCAGTAGTCTCGACGAGGTGGGAGGAGGGACAGATACGCAGTATTTT CASSLDEVGGGTDTQYF
. . TRBJ2-1 TRBV6-5 TGTGCCAGCAGTTACTATAGCGGAAGCCTTAATGAGCAGTTCTTC CASSYYSGSLNEQFF
many TRBD1 TRBJ2-1 TRBV25-1 TGTGCCAGCAGTGAATCAGGACAGGTCGGGGATAGGAATGAGCAGTTCTTC CASSESGQVGDRNEQFF
. . TRBJ2-1 TRBV11-2 TGTGCCAGCAGCTTAGAGGTCAAGGAACTTGAGCAGTTCTTC CASSLEVKELEQFF
. TRBD1 TRBJ1-3 TRBV5-1 TGCGCCAGCAGCTGGGGACAGGGAAACACCATATATTTT CASSWGQGNTIYF
. . TRBJ1-1 TRBV19 TGTGCCAGTAGCTACAGGAGCGTGGACACTGAAGCTTTCTTT CASSYRSVDTEAFF
. TRBD2 TRBJ2-7 TRBV5-5 TGTGCCAGCAGCACCGGACTAGCGGGAGTGGGCGAGCAGTACTTC CASSTGLAGVGEQYF
few . TRBJ2-5 TRBV2 TGTGCCAGCAGTGACCCAGATTTACAGGAGACCCAGTACTTC CASSDPDLQETQYF
. . TRBJ2-1 TRBV7-3 TGTGCCAGCAGCTTAAGGCCTGGAAGTGAGCAGTTCTTC CASSLRPGSEQFF
. TRBD1 TRBJ2-7 TRBV15 TGTGCCACCAGCTCCGGACAGGGGTACGAGCAGTACTTC CATSSGQGYEQYF
. . TRBJ2-2 TRBV4-1 TGCGCCAGCAGCCACACCGGGACCGCTCCCTCCGGGGAGCTGTTTTTT CASSHTGTAPSGELFF
. TRBD2 TRBJ2-1 TRBV28 TGTGCCAGCGGCTACCCGGGACTAGAGTTCTTC CASGYPGLEFF
. . TRBJ2-3 TRBV7-8 TGTGCCAGCAGCCCACTCCGCGGGAACACAGATACGCAGTATTTT CASSPLRGNTDTQYF
. . TRBJ2-6 TRBV6-5 TGTGCCAGCAGTTGGAGTGCCGGGGCCAACGTCCTGACTTTC CASSWSAGANVLTF
. TRBD2 TRBJ2-7 TRBV27 TGTGCCAGCAGTTTACTAGCGGGAGTATCTTTGGACGAGCAGTACTTC CASSLLAGVSLDEQYF
. . TRBJ2-7 TRBV25-1 TGTGCCAGCAGTCTGGGTCGGGGCTCCTACGAGCAGTACTTC CASSLGRGSYEQYF
. TRBD2 TRBJ2-1 TRBV4-1 TGCGCCAGCAGCCAAGATAAGGGACTAGCGGGAGGGGGGTCCTACAATGAGCAGTTCTTC CASSQDKGLAGGGSYNEQFF
. TRBD1 TRBJ1-2 TRBV5-4 TGTGCCAGCAGAGGGGGTAGTTGGGACAGGTTCAACTATGGCTACACCTTC CASRGGSWDRFNYGYTF
. . TRBJ1-3 TRBV29-1 TGCAGCGTTGAAGTTCAGGGTAGAGACGGAAACACCATATATTTT CSVEVQGRDGNTIYF
. TRBD1 TRBJ2-7 TRBV28 TGTGCCAGCAGTCACTGGGACAGGTTGGTGTCAGGGGGGGAGCAGTACTTC CASSHWDRLVSGGEQYF
. TRBD2 TRBJ2-7 TRBV29-1 TGCAGCGTAGGACTAGCGGAACCCTACGAGCAGTACTTC CSVGLAEPYEQYF
. . TRBJ1-3 TRBV9 TGTGCCAGCAGCGTAGAGGACAGATACTCTGGAAACACCATATATTTT CASSVEDRYSGNTIYF
. . TRBJ2-3 TRBV4-1 TGCGCCAGCAGCCCATGGTATACCCCTTATACGCAGTATTTT CASSPWYTPYTQYF
few . TRBJ1-1 TRBV7-9 TGTGCCAGCAGCTTAGTAGAAGGAAACACTGAAGCTTTCTTT CASSLVEGNTEAFF
once . TRBJ1-2 TRBV5-6 TGTGCCAGCAGCTTTGGGGGATTTAACGGCTACACCTTC CASSFGGFNGYTF
. TRBD2 TRBJ2-5 TRBV4-2 TGTGCCAGCAGCTCGGGACTAGTACGGGGCCAAGAGACCCAGTACTTC CASSSGLVRGQETQYF
. . TRBJ2-1 TRBV7-2 TGTGCCAGCAGCATTAACAAACCTAACTACAATGAGCAGTTCTTC CASSINKPNYNEQFF
few . TRBJ2-2 TRBV9 TGTGCCAGCACCCACGGGCGGGATAACACCGGGGAGCTGTTTTTT CASTHGRDNTGELFF
few . TRBJ1-5 TRBV19 TGTGCCAGTAGGCCACCCCCGCGGGGGGTTCGAAATCAGCCCCAGCATTTT CASRPPPRGVRNQPQHF
. . TRBJ1-2 TRBV7-6 TGTGCCAGCAGCTGGGGGGTCGATGGCTACACCTTC CASSWGVDGYTF
. . TRBJ2-7 TRBV2 TGTGCCAGCAGTGATGTAGGATACGAGCAGTACTTC CASSDVGYEQYF
. TRBD1 TRBJ1-2 TRBV15 TGTGCCACCAGCCCTGGGCAGGGGGTTGCCTATGGCTACACCTTC CATSPGQGVAYGYTF
once . TRBJ2-5 TRBV5-1 TGCGCCAGCAGCCGAGGGGGTCCCCGAGAGACCCAGTACTTC CASSRGGPRETQYF
. . TRBJ2-7 TRBV14 TGTGCCAGCAGCCAAGATAGGGCAGGGAGGATATACGAGCAGTACTTC CASSQDRAGRIYEQYF
. TRBD2 TRBJ2-5 TRBV7-9 TGTGCCAGCAGCGCTAGCGGGATGGGGGAGACCCAGTACTTC CASSASGMGETQYF
. TRBD2 TRBJ2-7 TRBV6-6 TGTGCCAGCAGTACGACTAGCGGAAGCCCCTACGAGCAGTACTTC CASSTTSGSPYEQYF
. TRBD2 TRBJ2-7 TRBV5-6 TGTGCCAGCAGCACTGGGACTAGTTACTACGAGCAGTACTTC CASSTGTSYYEQYF
. . TRBJ2-5 TRBV10-2 TGCGCCAGCAGTGACTCCCGGGGGACCGAGCCCCAAGAGACCCAGTACTTC CASSDSRGTEPQETQYF
. TRBD2 TRBJ2-3 TRBV6-1 TGTGCCAGCAGTGACGAAGCGGGAGACCAAGATACGCAGTATTTT CASSDEAGDQDTQYF
. . TRBJ2-7 TRBV11-2 TGTGCCAGCAGCTTGATGACAGGAGCCTACGAGCAGTACTTC CASSLMTGAYEQYF
. TRBD1 TRBJ2-6 TRBV6-5 TGTGCCAGCAGTTCGCAGGGGGCTGGGGCCAACGTCCTGACTTTC CASSSQGAGANVLTF
. . TRBJ2-6 TRBV30 TGTGCCTGGGGTTCTCAGGGGGGAAGACGGCCTGGGGCCAACGTCCTGACTTTC CAWGSQGGRRPGANVLTF
. TRBD2 TRBJ2-1 TRBV4-2 TGTGCCAGCAGCCTCCCCGGCAAGAGGACTAGCGGTCACAATGAGCAGTTCTTC CASSLPGKRTSGHNEQFF
. . TRBJ2-4 TRBV4-1 TGCGCCAGCAGCCAAGATTGGTTACTAGCTGACTTATTAGCCAAAAACATTCAGTACTTC CASSQDWLLADLLAKNIQYF
. . TRBJ2-2 TRBV25-1 TGTGCCAGCAGTGGAACAGGACCCCCTGGAGGGGAGCTGTTTTTT CASSGTGPPGGELFF
. TRBD1 TRBJ2-1 TRBV16 TGTGCCAGCGGCCACAACTCCTACTCCGGGACAGGGGGAAATCCGTTCTTC CASGHNSYSGTGGNPFF
. . TRBJ1-2 TRBV28 TGTGCCAGCAGTCCCATAAGCACAGGGTCCTATGGCTACACCTTC CASSPISTGSYGYTF
. . TRBJ2-7 TRBV14 TGTGCCAGCAGCCAGGCAAATTACGAGCAGTACTTC CASSQANYEQYF
. . TRBJ2-1 TRBV11-2 TGTGCCAGCAGCCCGGGGCAGAACTACAATGAGCAGTTCTTC CASSPGQNYNEQFF
. TRBD1 TRBJ1-2 TRBV19 TGTGCCAGCCAGGGAAGGACAGGGTACTATGGCTACACCTTC CASQGRTGYYGYTF
. TRBD1 TRBJ2-7 TRBV29-1 TGCAGCGTAGGGACAGGGGATGCAGGGGAGCAGTACTTC CSVGTGDAGEQYF
. . TRBJ2-3 TRBV6-6 TGTGCCAGCAGTGACTCCCCGGGGAGCACAGATACGCAGTATTTT CASSDSPGSTDTQYF
. . TRBJ1-3 TRBV7-9 TGTGCCAGCAGCTTATTGAGGGGCCTAGGAAACACCATATATTTT CASSLLRGLGNTIYF
many TRBD2 TRBJ2-2 TRBV9 TGTGCCAGCAGTTTTATAGCGGGAGCGGGCACCGGGGAGCTGTTTTTT CASSFIAGAGTGELFF
. TRBD2 TRBJ2-1 TRBV19 TGTGCCACCAAAATAGCGGGAGGGAATCAGTTCTTC CATKIAGGNQFF
few TRBD2 TRBJ2-7 TRBV5-8 TGTGCCAGCAGCCCGGGGACCGGGAGGGGGTACGAGCAGTACTTC CASSPGTGRGYEQYF